The next 29 T cell receptor beta chains were all read from a single sample in a study of blood T cell repertoires in COVID-19. Sequencing was performed with immunoSEQ multiplex PCR; in TCRdb, only in-frame clones are kept and a portion is missing. The profile covers 250,000 or so clones, with around 93% appearing a single time and around 2.8% taken by the ten largest. The sequenced sample consisted of PBMCs or T cells enriched from blood (not recorded which). These receptors were taken from a man aged 35 to 55 who had been exposed to COVID-19.

The genes are TRBV5-1 and TRBJ1-1, with D tentatively TRBD1 (6 bases). Trimming took off 0 bases at V and 4 bases at J, with 16 bases between the two ends. The V gene's germline CDR1 is SGHRS and CDR2 YFSETQ. The CDR3 sequence is 16 residues long. This CDR3 reads CASSLGGGELGTEAFF. The CDR3 DNA reads TGCGCCAGCAGCTTGGGCGGGGGCGAACTGGGCACTGAAGCTTTCTTT.

The CDR3 coding sequence is TGTGCCAGCAGGCCGGGACAGAATAATTCACCCCTCCACTTT. Encoded protein: CASRPGQNNSPLHF. The V and J genes are TRBV28 and TRBJ1-6; 7 bases line up with TRBD1. With V trimmed by 6 bases and J by 5 bases, 4 bases remained unmatched. The CDR3 consists of 14 residues. In germline, CDR1 is MDHEN, CDR2 SYDVKM.

The chain links TRBV5-4 to TRBJ2-7; unclear D gene. V shed 0 bases and J shed 2 bases, with 12 bases lying between them. CDR1 and CDR2 (germline): SGHNT, YYREEE (reference sequence). The CDR3 sequence is 15 residues long. The CDR3: CASSLGAVRTYEQYF. The DNA of the CDR3 is TGTGCCAGCAGCTTGGGGGCTGTTCGAACCTACGAGCAGTACTTC.

The chain couples TRBV28 to TRBJ2-7; tentatively, D is TRBD2 (5 bases). The ends were cut back, 3 bases at V and 2 bases at J, with 17 bases in the middle. Germline V gene lookup returns CDR1 MDHEN and CDR2 SYDVKM. The CDR3 totals 16 residues. CDR3 loop: CASSFKTNTFTYEQYF. CDR3 DNA sequence: TGTGCCAGCAGTTTCAAGACTAACACGTTTACCTACGAGCAGTACTTC. Complete variable domain (other parts from reference TRBV28 and TRBJ2-7): DVKVTQSSRYLVKRTGEKVFLECVQDMDHENMFWYRQDPGLGLRLIYFSYDVKMKEKGDIPEGYSVSREKKERFSLILESASTNQTSMYLCASSFKTNTFTYEQYFGPGTRLTVT.

This rearrangement joins TRBV12-3 or TRBV12-4 to TRBJ2-7, with TRBD1 matching over 8 bases. V shed 7 bases and J 6 bases; nucleotides not matched to a gene: 8. This CDR3 is built from 13 residues. The CDR3, as DNA: TGTGCCAGCACCTCGGACAGGGATCGCGAGCAGTACTTC. Residues: CASTSDRDREQYF.

The rearrangement joins TRBV4-1 to TRBJ1-5; no clear D gene. The CDR3 is 15 amino acids. The V gene lost 1 base and the J gene lost 3 bases, with 10 bases spanning the gap. Germline-derived CDR1 and CDR2 are MGHRA and YSYEKL. CDR3 protein: CASSQAIWANQPQHF. CDR3 coding DNA: TGCGCCAGCAGCCAAGCGATCTGGGCCAATCAGCCCCAGCATTTT.

The chain's CDR3 is CASSYNVGYSEAFF. As DNA, the CDR3 is TGTGCCAGCAGTTACAATGTTGGTTATAGTGAAGCTTTCTTT. This chain connects TRBV6-5 to TRBJ1-1; D call uncertain. Trimming cost V 2 bases and J 7 bases, with 14 bases left between them. The CDR3 totals 14 residues. Germline V lookup: CDR1 MNHEY, CDR2 SVGAGI.

The V gene is TRBV29-1, the J gene TRBJ1-1, with 11 bases identical to TRBD1. The trim removed 6 bases at V and 5 bases at J, leaving 5 bases unmatched. Germline CDR1 is SQVTM and CDR2 is ANQGSEA. The CDR3 totals 13 residues. The CDR3 protein is CSVKGQGVTEAFF. In DNA, the CDR3 is TGCAGCGTGAAGGGACAGGGGGTGACTGAAGCTTTCTTT.

V usage is TRBV7-2 and J usage is TRBJ2-7, with 7 bases matching TRBD1. J was trimmed by 2 bases and V by 0 bases; bases with no gene match: 1. This CDR3 spans 14 amino acids. CDR1 is SGHTA and CDR2 is FQGNSA in the germline V gene. The CDR3 bases are TGTGCCAGCAGCTTAGCAGGGGGCACCTACGAGCAGTACTTC. Protein: CASSLAGGTYEQYF. The complete variable domain, with remaining parts taken from reference TRBV7-2 and TRBJ2-7, reads GAGVSQSPSNKVTEKGKDVELRCDPISGHTALYWYRQSLGQGLEFLIYFQGNSAPDKSGLPSDRFSAERTGGSVSTLTIQRTQQEDSAVYLCASSLAGGTYEQYFGPGTRLTVT.

The chain recombines TRBV12-3 or TRBV12-4 with TRBJ1-5; D gene unclear. The V gene lost 5 bases and the J gene lost 11 bases, with 13 bases spanning the gap. The CDR3 is 12 residues long. CDR3 loop: CASSTSGSSQHF. The CDR3 DNA is TGTGCCAGCAGTACCTCCGGGTCGTCCCAGCATTTT.

V gene TRBV7-9 combines with J gene TRBJ2-1, with a weak D call TRBD2 (6 bases). Between the trimmed V and J ends, which lost 3 bases and 10 bases, there was a span of 28 bases. Germline assignment: CDR1 SEHNR and CDR2 FQNEAQ (reference sequence). This CDR3 is 18 amino acids long. For the CDR3, the DNA is TGTGCCAGCAGCTTTGGGGCTAGCGAGACAAGATTTTCAGGGGAGCAGTTCTTC. This sequence encodes CASSFGASETRFSGEQFF. Full variable domain (rest looked up from reference TRBV7-9 and TRBJ2-1): DTGVSQNPRHKITKRGQNVTFRCDPISEHNRLYWYRQTLGQGPEFLTYFQNEAQLEKSRLLSDRFSAERPKGSFSTLEIQRTEQGDSAMYLCASSFGASETRFSGEQFFGPGTRLTVL.

The rearrangement links TRBV4-1 to TRBJ1-1, with TRBD1 matching 8 bases. With V trimmed by 5 bases and J by 4 bases, 12 bases remained unmatched. The V gene's germline CDR1 is MGHRA and CDR2 YSYEKL. CDR3 length equals 16 residues. In DNA form, the CDR3 reads TGCGCCAGCAGCGAGGGGACAGGCGCCTTGGGCACTGAAGCTTTCTTT. This translates into CASSEGTGALGTEAFF.

In its sample, this clone was seen once. The rearrangement uses TRBV5-5 and TRBJ1-1; D is undetermined. The ends were cut back, 1 base at V and 0 bases at J, with 4 bases in the middle. This CDR3 region has 13 residues. Germline loops: CDR1 SGHKS, CDR2 YYEKEE (reference sequence). CDR3 region: CASSLSMNTEAFF. In DNA form, the CDR3 reads TGTGCCAGCAGCTTGTCCATGAACACTGAAGCTTTCTTT.

This chain's CDR3 is CAMRGAAGNEQFF. Here the CDR3 DNA reads TGTGCCATGAGAGGGGCCGCGGGGAATGAGCAGTTCTTC. The V call is TRBV10-3, the J call TRBJ2-1; a possible D gene is TRBD2 (6 bases). The ends were cut back, 9 bases at V and 7 bases at J, with 16 bases in the middle. The CDR3 extends over 13 amino acids. Germline-derived CDR1 and CDR2 are ENHRY and SYGVKD.

The V gene is TRBV5-6, the J gene TRBJ2-5; D may be TRBD1 (5 bases). This CDR3 region has 12 residues. The germline CDR1 and CDR2 sequences are SGHDT and YYEEEE. Trimming removed 0 bases at V and 6 bases at J, with 6 bases between. CDR3 region: CASSLEGKTQYF. The DNA for the CDR3 is TGTGCCAGCAGCTTGGAGGGGAAGACCCAGTACTTC.

The chain joins TRBV28 to TRBJ2-2, with D maybe TRBD1 (6 bases). Per germline, CDR1 MDHEN and CDR2 SYDVKM. This CDR3 region has 16 residues. Trimming took 6 bases from V and 4 from J, leaving 18 bases between them. The DNA for the CDR3 is TGTGCCAGCAGACTACGATACACAGGGTCCACCGGGGAGCTGTTTTTT. This codes for CASRLRYTGSTGELFF.

The chain links TRBV6-5 to TRBJ2-7; 11 positions match TRBD1. CDR1 MNHEY and CDR2 SVGAGI come from the germline V gene. The trim removed 6 bases at V and 5 bases at J, leaving 3 bases unmatched. The CDR3 spans 13 residues. The DNA for the CDR3 is TGTGCCAGCAGCCGGGACAGGGGGGACGAGCAGTACTTC. Translating gives CASSRDRGDEQYF.

The rearrangement uses TRBV29-1 and TRBJ1-1; the match to TRBD1 covers 8 bases. From germline, CDR1 is SQVTM and CDR2 ANQGSEA. With 8 bases clipped from V and 8 bases from J, the junction kept 7 bases outside the gene matches. The CDR3 is 11 residues long. In DNA, the CDR3 is TGCAGCCTTTGGACAGGGCGCGAAGCTTTCTTT. It specifies CSLWTGREAFF.

The chain joins TRBV7-2 to TRBJ2-1, with a tentative D call TRBD2 (5 bases). The CDR3 contains 17 residues. Trimming removed 1 base at V and 4 bases at J, with 17 bases between. Germline CDR1 is SGHTA and CDR2 is FQGNSA. CDR3 sequence (DNA): TGTGCCAGCAGCTTAGAACCCGCGACGGGAATTTACAATGAGCAGTTCTTC. It is translated as CASSLEPATGIYNEQFF.

CDR3: CASSLLRDSNTEAFF. Here the CDR3 DNA reads TGTGCCAGCAGCCTTCTACGGGACAGCAACACTGAAGCTTTCTTT. J is TRBJ1-1 and V is TRBV3-1 (or the pseudogene TRBV3-2), with TRBD1 matching over 7 bases. This CDR3 is 15 amino acids long. The ends lost 4 bases at V and 2 bases at J; junction bases unmatched: 7. CDR1 and CDR2 (germline): LGHDT, YNNKEL (reference sequence).

The chain combines TRBV28 with TRBJ1-2, with a possible D match to TRBD1 (5 bases). Trimming cost V 3 bases and J 0 bases, with 11 bases left between them. Looked up from germline, CDR1 is MDHEN and CDR2 is SYDVKM. This CDR3 spans 15 amino acids. CDR3 coding DNA: TGTGCCAGCAGTTTCCTCCCACAGGCTAACTATGGCTACACCTTC. Protein product: CASSFLPQANYGYTF.

This chain's CDR3 is CASSYLGGDTDTQYF. CDR3 nucleotide sequence: TGTGCCAGCAGTTACTTGGGCGGGGACACAGATACGCAGTATTTT. V usage is TRBV6-2 or TRBV6-3 and J usage is TRBJ2-3, with a possible D match to TRBD2 (6 bases). Looked up from germline, CDR1 is MNHEY and CDR2 is SVGEGT. The CDR3 contains 15 residues. V was shortened by 1 base and J by 2 bases, with 10 bases between the two germline ends.

The rearrangement uses TRBV28 and TRBJ2-3; 7 nucleotides line up with TRBD1. After removal of 6 bases from V and 2 bases from J, the junction contained 5 bases not matched to a gene. CDR3 length: 14 amino acids. Germline V gene lookup returns CDR1 MDHEN and CDR2 SYDVKM. The CDR3, as DNA: TGTGCCAGCAGAACAACAGGGGACACAGATACGCAGTATTTT. Amino acids: CASRTTGDTDTQYF.

The chain couples TRBV14 to TRBJ1-4; D gene ambiguous. The CDR3 consists of 15 residues. Trimming took off 0 bases at V and 2 bases at J, with 7 bases between the two ends. The germline gives CDR1 SGHDN, CDR2 FVKESK. In DNA, the CDR3 is TGTGCCAGCAGCCAAGAACACAGCACTAATGAAAAACTGTTTTTT. Protein sequence: CASSQEHSTNEKLFF.

The chain carries TRBV11-2 and TRBJ2-1; a weak D match, TRBD2 (5 bases). V was clipped by 5 bases and J by 0 bases, with 8 bases between them. Germline V gene data show CDR1 as SGHAT and CDR2 as FQNNGV. The CDR3 sequence is 14 residues long. CDR3 in amino acids: CASSHGDSYNEQFF. The DNA of the CDR3 is TGTGCCAGCAGCCACGGGGACTCCTACAATGAGCAGTTCTTC.

The V and J genes are TRBV14 and TRBJ2-5, with D possibly TRBD1 on 6 matching bases. CDR1 and CDR2 from the germline V gene are SGHDN and FVKESK. CDR3 length equals 15 residues. V was cut by 1 base and J by 1 base, with 10 bases left in between. CDR3: CASSQATGTQETQYF. In nucleotides, the CDR3 is TGTGCCAGCAGCCAAGCGACAGGAACCCAAGAGACCCAGTACTTC. The variable domain in full, with the rest retrieved from reference TRBV14 and TRBJ2-5, is EAGVTQFPSHSVIEKGQTVTLRCDPISGHDNLYWYRRVMGKEIKFLLHFVKESKQDESGMPNNRFLAERTGGTYSTLKVQPAELEDSGVYFCASSQATGTQETQYFGPGTRLLVL.

The chain carries TRBV19 and TRBJ1-6; 7 positions match TRBD1. Losses at the gene ends were 5 bases for V and 9 bases for J; bases not matched to a gene: 16. This CDR3 is 17 amino acids long. CDR1 is LNHDA and CDR2 is SQIVND in the germline V gene (reference sequence). CDR3 DNA: TGTGCCAGTAGTCCGACAGGGCGATCCTCTCTGATTTCACCCCTCCACTTT. As protein: CASSPTGRSSLISPLHF.

The gene calls are TRBV9 and TRBJ1-5; D gene ambiguous. Trimming took 0 bases from V and 1 from J, leaving 8 bases between them. This CDR3 contains 15 residues. Germline V lookup: CDR1 SGDLS, CDR2 YYNGEE. Written as DNA, the CDR3 is TGTGCCAGCAGCGTAGACGGAGGGAGCAATCAGCCCCAGCATTTT. Its translation is CASSVDGGSNQPQHF.

The CDR3 DNA is TGTGCCAGCAGCCCCTTAGCGGGAGAGAACAATGAGCAGTTCTTC. It yields the protein CASSPLAGENNEQFF. The chain has TRBV7-3 and TRBJ2-1; 9 nucleotides agree with TRBD2. The length of the CDR3 is 15 residues. Germline trimming cut 5 bases from V and 5 bases from J; bases unmatched to any gene: 7. The germline V gene encodes CDR1 SGHTA and CDR2 FQGTGA.